This record concerns one T cell receptor (beta chain) sequence. The CDR3 has 15 amino acids. Germline-derived CDR1 and CDR2 are KGHSH and LQKENI. Trimming stripped 0 bases from V and 5 bases from J, with 11 bases between. Participants' own reports of clinical history determined their cohort assignment. In the original analysis: From reference gene primer amplification, estimates of nucleated cell counts were derived. TCRdb's table, derived via immunoSEQ multiplex PCR, lists solely in-frame clones and lacks some. The V and J calls and clone size come from that table; D and trimming were worked out from the DNA. The data hold about 400,000 clones, with approximately 87% observed a single time. This specimen belongs to a study of blood T cell repertoires in COVID-19. About the study: Donors in the United States, Italy and Spain gave samples during acute or convalescent COVID-19. In each case, the material was cDNA or gDNA derived from T cells, B-cell-depleted T cells, or PBMCs.

This chain uses TRBV18 with TRBJ1-5, with a weak D call TRBD1 (5 bases). Sequenced material: PBMCs or T cells enriched from blood (not recorded which). The sequence was collected from a woman between 25 and 40 years old with acute COVID-19. The CDR3 DNA reads as TGTGCCAGCTCACCACCGGGGCTGCGGTATCAGCCCCAGCATTTT. Encoded protein: CASSPPGLRYQPQHF.